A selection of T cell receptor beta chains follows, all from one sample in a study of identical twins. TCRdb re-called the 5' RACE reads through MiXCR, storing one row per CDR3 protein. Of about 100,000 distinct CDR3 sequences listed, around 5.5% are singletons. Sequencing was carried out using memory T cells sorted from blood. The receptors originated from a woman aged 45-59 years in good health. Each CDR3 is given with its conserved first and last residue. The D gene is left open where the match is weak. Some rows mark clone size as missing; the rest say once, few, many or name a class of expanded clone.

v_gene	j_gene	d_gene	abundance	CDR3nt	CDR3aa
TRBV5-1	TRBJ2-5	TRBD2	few	TGCGCCAGCAGCTTGGTCGGGGGGGAAGAGACCCAGTACTTC	CASSLVGGEETQYF
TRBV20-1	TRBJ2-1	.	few	TGCAGTGCTAGCGCCTACAATGAGCAGTTCTTC	CSASAYNEQFF
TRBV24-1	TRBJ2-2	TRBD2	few	TGTGCCACCAGTGACCATGGGACTAGCGGGATCCTCCCGGACACCGGGGAGCTGTTTTTT	CATSDHGTSGILPDTGELFF
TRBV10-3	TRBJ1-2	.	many	TGTGCCATCAGCGAGGACTTGGCAAATGGCTACACCTTC	CAISEDLANGYTF
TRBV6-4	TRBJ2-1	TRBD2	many	TGTGCCAGCAGTTCAATAAGCGGGAGGGCTCCTAATGAGCAGTTCTTC	CASSSISGRAPNEQFF
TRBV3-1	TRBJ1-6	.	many	TGTGCCAGCAGCCAAGTACGGGGGCAGTCACCCCTCCACTTT	CASSQVRGQSPLHF
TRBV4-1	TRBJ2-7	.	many	TGCGCCAGCAGCCCGGGACACCCAAAGTACGAGCAGTACTTC	CASSPGHPKYEQYF
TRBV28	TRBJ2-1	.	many	TGTGCCAGCAGCCAATATCCGAGCTCCTACAATGAGCAGTTCTTC	CASSQYPSSYNEQFF
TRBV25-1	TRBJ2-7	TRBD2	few	TGTGCCAGCGCAGAATCGGGGGGAGCAGACGAGCAGTACTTC	CASAESGGADEQYF
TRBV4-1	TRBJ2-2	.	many	TGCGCCAGCAGCCAAGGGGGGCTAGCGGCCGCCGGGGAGCTGTTTTTT	CASSQGGLAAAGELFF
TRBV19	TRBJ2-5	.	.	TGTGCCAGTAGTAGAGGGCCCCTTACACAACAGCAAGAGACCCAGTACTTC	CASSRGPLTQQQETQYF
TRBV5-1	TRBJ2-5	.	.	TGCGCCAGCAGCTCCAGGCCGGGGATAGGGGGGCAAGAGACCCAGTACTTC	CASSSRPGIGGQETQYF
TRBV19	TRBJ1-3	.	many	TGTGCCAGCCTTCGGCGGGGCCAAGGGAGCCGAAACACCATATATTTT	CASLRRGQGSRNTIYF
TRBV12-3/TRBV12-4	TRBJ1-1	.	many	TGTGCCAGCAGGCAGGCGGGGGGGAGACGGACTGAAGCTTTCTTT	CASRQAGGRRTEAFF
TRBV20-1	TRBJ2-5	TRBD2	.	TGCAGTGCCCCGGGACTAGCGGGTCTGGAGACCCAGTACTTC	CSAPGLAGLETQYF
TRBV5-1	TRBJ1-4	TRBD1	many	TGCGCCAGCAGCTGGGGGGACAGGAAGGGAGAAAAACTGTTTTTT	CASSWGDRKGEKLFF
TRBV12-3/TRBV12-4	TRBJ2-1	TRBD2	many	TGTGCCAGCAGTCCGACTAGCGCCTCCTACAATGAGCAGTTCTTC	CASSPTSASYNEQFF
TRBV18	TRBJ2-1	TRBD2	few	TGTGCCAGCTCACCACAGGGACTAGCGGGAGATGGGCAGCAGTTCTTC	CASSPQGLAGDGQQFF
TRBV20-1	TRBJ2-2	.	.	TGCAGTGCTAGACCAGGTCTCGCGAACACCGGGGAGCTGTTTTTT	CSARPGLANTGELFF
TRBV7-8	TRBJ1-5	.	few	TGTGCCAGCAGCTACGAGGCGGTTGGCAATCAGCCCCAGCATTTT	CASSYEAVGNQPQHF
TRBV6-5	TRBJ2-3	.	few	TGTGCCAGCACCTCCGGGACACCTCGCACAGATACGCAGTATTTT	CASTSGTPRTDTQYF
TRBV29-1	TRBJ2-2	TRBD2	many	TGCAGCGTTGGGGGGGGAACCGGGGAGCTGTTTTTT	CSVGGGTGELFF
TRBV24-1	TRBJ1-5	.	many	TGTGCCACCGGCGGGATCAACAATCAGCCCCAGCATTTT	CATGGINNQPQHF
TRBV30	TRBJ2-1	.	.	TGTGCCTGGAGTACAGTGGGGTACCAGGGTGAGCAGTTCTTC	CAWSTVGYQGEQFF
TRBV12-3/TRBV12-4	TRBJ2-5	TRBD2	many	TGTGCCAGCAAGAACCTTGCGGGGGAGATCGTTGAGGAGACCCAGTACTTC	CASKNLAGEIVEETQYF
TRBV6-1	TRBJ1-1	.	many	TGTGCCAGCAGTGAAAGCCTGAACACTGAAGCTTTCTTT	CASSESLNTEAFF
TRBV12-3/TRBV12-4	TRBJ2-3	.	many	TGTGCCAGCAGCAGCCTTGGCACGCAGTATTTT	CASSSLGTQYF
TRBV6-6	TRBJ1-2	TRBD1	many	TGTGCCAGCAGTTACCCGCAGGGGGATAACTATGGCTACACCTTC	CASSYPQGDNYGYTF
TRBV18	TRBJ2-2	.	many	TGTGCCAGCTCAAAACTTGGCGAGCTGTTTTTT	CASSKLGELFF
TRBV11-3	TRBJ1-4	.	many	TGTGCCAGCAGCGAGACCGGGCCAACTAATGAAAAACTGTTTTTT	CASSETGPTNEKLFF
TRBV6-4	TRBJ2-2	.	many	TGTGCCAGCAGTTCACAGGGTTGGACCGGGGAGCTGTTTTTT	CASSSQGWTGELFF
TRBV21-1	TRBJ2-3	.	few	TGTGCCAGCAGCCGAGGCCACTACCCTGGACACACAGATACGCAGTATTTT	CASSRGHYPGHTDTQYF
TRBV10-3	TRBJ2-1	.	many	TGTGCCATCAGTGAGTCGAGACAGCCCAATGAGCAGTTCTTC	CAISESRQPNEQFF
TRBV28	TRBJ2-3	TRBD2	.	TGTGCCAGCAACCAACAGCGGGAGGGTGGAGATACGCAGTATTTT	CASNQQREGGDTQYF
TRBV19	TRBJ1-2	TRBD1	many	TGTGCCAGTAGTACCCAGACAGGGATGGACTATGGCTACACCTTC	CASSTQTGMDYGYTF
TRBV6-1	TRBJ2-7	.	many	TGTGCCAGCAGTCCCCAACAGGTTTCCTACGAGCAGTACTTC	CASSPQQVSYEQYF
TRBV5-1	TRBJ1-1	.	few	TGCGCCAGCAGCTTGGCCGGCAAAGTAGGTACTGAAGCTTTCTTT	CASSLAGKVGTEAFF
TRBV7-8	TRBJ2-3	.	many	TGTGCCAGCAGCTCCAAACTAGCCGCTACAGATACGCAGTATTTT	CASSSKLAATDTQYF
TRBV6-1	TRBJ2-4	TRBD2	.	TGTGCCAGCAAGTTGGGACTAGAGCCAAACATTCAGTACTTC	CASKLGLEPNIQYF